These T cell receptor beta chains were read from a single sample in a study of vaccination effects on CD4 cells after COVID-19. Method: immunoSEQ multiplex PCR; TCRdb's copy keeps in-frame clones and lacks some. The sample shows 30,000 to 35,000 clones, about 75% of them seen only once. These receptors have no identified antigens. The specimen was CD4+ T cells from PBMCs cultured without peptide, collected after COVID-19 vaccination. The receptors stem from a human donor who had a prior SARS-CoV-2 infection. The CDR3 runs from the conserved cysteine through the conserved F or W. For some rows the clone size is stated as once, few or many, or as a class when expanded; others skip it.

TRBV5-6 | NA | CASSPTGNYGYTF
TRBV30 | NA | CAWISARAFYNEQFF
TRBV12-3/TRBV12-4 | few | CASRDNTDTQYF
TRBV28 | NA | CASRFKFSYEQYF
TRBV2 | NA | CASRARDRSSEKLFF
TRBV10-1 | few | CASFRGSYEQYF
TRBV5-4 | NA | CASSFGTGTPEAFF
TRBV7-9 | NA | CASSLNSGSGNTIYF
TRBV2 | NA | CASSVTGLAGGEQFF
TRBV5-6 | few | CASSSSGGIGTEAFF
TRBV7-9 | NA | CASSLMGTAQETQYF
TRBV7-3 | NA | CASSSSGDTDTQYF
TRBV27 | NA | CASSGQTSGSLNEQFF
TRBV4-1 | few | CASSRLQGDKRFHTF
TRBV30 | NA | CAWSVFRGSTYNEQFF
TRBV6-1 | NA | CASRRPGTGGEAFF
TRBV5-3 | few | CARSLWTQGPEQYF
TRBV29-1 | NA | CSAQATVGNTIYF
TRBV7-9 | NA | CASSLQLSTNEKLFF
TRBV18 | NA | CASSDQETQYF
TRBV27 | NA | CASSLQGLAGYEQYF
TRBV7-9 | few | CASSLDLSYNEQFF
TRBV27 | NA | CASSWLAVTDTQYF
TRBV6-5 | NA | CASSQTSWAYEQYF
TRBV7-8 | NA | CASSLDWGGQPQHF
TRBV29-1 | few | CSVEDFYGPREYNEQFF
TRBV6-5 | NA | CASSTDRGSYEQYF
TRBV7-4 | NA | CASSLAGGASRNSPLHF
TRBV9 | NA | CASSVAGTTDTQYF
TRBV6-1 | NA | CASSEVWWTEAFF
TRBV5-1 | NA | CASPRGPDNEQFF
TRBV30 | NA | CAWSVRLDRSSYTF
TRBV30 | few | CAWSGGLDYEQYF
TRBV15 | NA | CATSRQGGYSNQPQHF
TRBV4-1 | NA | CASSGFASHRNSGNTIYF
TRBV14 | NA | CASSTNSGGNTIYF
TRBV2 | NA | CASWGQIYTF
TRBV10-3 | NA | CAISAATGVRDTQYF
TRBV5-5 | NA | CASSLSPGDYGYTF
TRBV19 | NA | CASRGGGVSSYNEQFF
TRBV25-1 | few | CASSEYSEYTEAFF
TRBV9 | few | CASKFDVSENSPLHF
TRBV19 | NA | CASSTAGNEKLFF
TRBV6-4 | NA | CASSERLAGGYNEQFF
TRBV25-1 | NA | CASSGTSGNTGELFF
TRBV2 | few | CASSTGDIYGYTF
TRBV5-6 | NA | CASSSIHTELKQFF
TRBV11-3 | NA | CASSHIVTPRDSNQPQHF
TRBV18 | NA | CASSPRSGVWSYNSPLHF
TRBV6-1 | NA | CASSEFVGRNTEAFF
TRBV4-1 | once | CASSQGAYTEAFF
TRBV4-1 | NA | CASSPTGTGRSEQYF
TRBV5-4 | NA | CASSRPLLGTGYNEQFF